There are many counts of the clone carrying this T cell receptor beta chain. The V segment lost 6 bases and the J segment 0 bases; nucleotides outside the gene matches: 7. Germline CDR1 MDHEN, CDR2 SYDVKM. CDR3 size: 15 residues. These data are taken from a study of regulatory T cells in long-lasting Graves disease. Study context: Graves' patients with a new diagnosis had received antithyroid drugs under 3 months.

To make TCR beta libraries, researchers used iRepertoire HTBI primers and Arm-PCR of CDR3 regions. TCRdb re-analysed the multiplex PCR reads in MiXCR, keeping a single row per CDR3 protein. The sample includes some 320,000 distinct CDR3 sequences, 18% of them seen just once. Time point: newly diagnosed GD, antithyroid drugs for less than 3 months. RNA extracted from PBMCs served as the sequencing template. The chain combines TRBV28 with TRBJ1-1, with 7 bases that match TRBD1. The specimen was peripheral blood mononuclear cells (PBMCs), collected at new diagnosis, from a patient treated with antithyroid drugs. The receptor was isolated from a female donor with Graves disease. In nucleotides, the CDR3 is TGTGCCAGCAGGCTACAGGGGAGTATGAACACTGAAGCTTTCTTT. It codes for CASRLQGSMNTEAFF.